This note documents a single T cell receptor (beta chain) sequence. The sample holds a few counts of this clonotype. Its antigen specificity is not known. No per-base quality is available; no much larger clone lies one base away. These data come from a study of blood T cells in healthy people across ages (dated by TCRdb to 2014 to 2015). With respect to the entire study: In model experiments, roughly one uniquely barcoded TCR beta cDNA molecule per two T cells was captured by template switching. To track age-related changes in TCR beta repertoire diversity, the study relied on deep sequencing normalized with unique cDNA molecular identifiers. The donors were split into four age groups: young (average about 16 years), middle-aged (39), aged (over 55) and long-lived (under 90). To avoid experimental bias, donors of different ages were randomly spread across the sequencing lanes. Using the same blood draw, the study looked at two additional independent replicas of 1 million unique cDNA reads for two donors, one aged 18 to 29 and the other aged 80 or older.

Library method: 5' RACE. Instrument on record: Illumina HiSeq 2500. A second PCR of roughly 7 to 11 cycles was performed with a sample-barcoded 5' primer and a J-beta primer mix. A template-switch 5' adaptor carrying 12 random nucleotides introduced a unique molecular identifier onto each TCR beta cDNA molecule. Each sample yielded at least 3 million CDR3-containing paired-end reads. First-strand cDNA synthesis was performed from all RNA using the Mint cDNA synthesis kit, with priming by a TRBC-specific oligonucleotide. Following uracil-DNA glycosylase treatment, all cDNA underwent a first 18-cycle PCR with the universal primers M1SS and BC2_uni_R. For the original study's pipeline: Each sample was normalized by randomly selecting 1 million high-quality reads, each carrying a distinct molecular identifier. Reads sharing molecular identifiers were discarded rather than binned into consensus sequences. MiTCR, with a Q25 quality threshold and the strictest error-elimination algorithm, was used for CDR3 identification, clonotype clustering and error correction. Lower-bound total TCR beta diversity was estimated with a nonparametric unseen species model using Euler transformation. The public reads were reprocessed in TCRdb via fastp at Q25 and MiXCR, keeping in-frame beta chains. Entries are consolidated by CDR3 protein sequence, retaining the most common genes and DNA. V and J calls and clone size were set by TCRdb, not the authors. The sample table contains about 1.8 million distinct CDR3 sequences; only one count was recorded for about 49% of them. 2.1% of the sample goes to the ten largest clones.

Overall study results and their limits: Because profiling used bulk unsorted PBMCs, naive and antigen-experienced compartments could not be compared conclusively. Compared with the aged group, more naive CD4+ T cells, fewer expanded clones and increased TCR diversity were shown by the long-lived group, suggesting age selection. The CMV infection status of donors was not known, potentially confounding age-related changes in expanded clonotypes. A strong correlation was found between observed TCR beta diversity and the percentage of naive T cells measured by flow cytometry. As age increased, observed TCR beta diversity per million T cells dropped in a roughly linear way, and a significant reduction was already evident by age about 40. Estimates of total diversity based on one million sequenced T cells were regarded as lower bounds and as underestimates.

Taken from cysteine to phenylalanine, the CDR3 has 14 residues. The kept DNA is CDR3 alone, 42 bases in frame from the first base. CDR1 and CDR2 are read off the germline V gene (reference sequence) as DFQATT and SNEGSKA. Trimming removed 0 bases from V and 0 bases from J, leaving 9 bases between the germline ends. Systemically healthy Caucasian individuals from Russia, 35 to 40 in total and aged about 6 to 100 years, were included as donors. Around 9.9 milliliters of peripheral blood were collected from each donor into EDTA-treated Vacutainer tubes. Ficoll-Paque density-gradient centrifugation was used to isolate PBMCs, with at least 7 million obtained per sample. Total RNA was extracted from PBMCs with Trizol reagent, with at least 6 micrograms obtained per sample. For every donor, flow cytometry on a PBMC aliquot measured the percentage of naive CD45RAhigh/CD27high T cells.

Source material: blood. The source of this sequence is a woman aged 40-49 years in good health. The sequence is built from TRBV20-1 and TRBJ2-7, with TRBD2 perhaps the D gene, on 5 matching bases. The nucleotides are TGCAGTGCTAGAGATCCCGGGGTCTCCTACGAGCAGTACTTC. Its product reads: CSARDPGVSYEQYF.